The clone carrying this TCR beta chain appeared a single time. This record comes from a study of blood T cell repertoires in COVID-19. The wider study: Sites in the United States, Italy and Spain provided acute and convalescent COVID-19 samples.

Sequencing was performed with immunoSEQ multiplex PCR; in TCRdb, only in-frame clones are kept and a portion is missing. Of a few hundred thousand clones in the sample, under 90% are singletons; the top ten hold 2.9%. What was sequenced was peripheral blood. This sequence was found in a woman in her 30s with COVID-19, enrolled during active disease.

The CDR3 region is CASSGLLHTF. Written as DNA, the CDR3 is TGTGCCAGCAGTGGACTATTACACACCTTC. The chain links TRBV9 to TRBJ1-2; no firm D call. The CDR3 runs to 10 residues. Germline V CDR1 and CDR2: SGDLS, YYNGEE. Trimming removed 5 bases from V and 12 bases from J, with 11 bases in between.